This T cell receptor beta chain stems from a study of blood T cell repertoires in COVID-19. Study-level background: Specimens from acute and convalescent COVID-19 originated in the United States, Italy and Spain.

Methods used by the authors: Amplification of reference gene primers provided the estimated nucleated cell counts. Clones were sequenced by immunoSEQ multiplex PCR, and TCRdb holds only the in-frame ones, with some missing. V, J and clone size reflect that table, while D and trimming were determined from the DNA. The table includes roughly 180,000 clones, 70% to 85% detected once. The ends lost 8 bases at V and 5 bases at J; junction bases unmatched: 6. The germline V gene has CDR1 WNHNN and CDR2 SYGVQD (reference sequence). This CDR3 has 13 amino acids. This clone was counted a few times. This TCR was recovered from a woman aged 30 to 39 with acute or convalescent COVID-19. This sequence joins TRBV10-1 and TRBJ1-5, with TRBD1 matching over 7 bases. The sample taken for sequencing was peripheral blood. Here the CDR3 DNA reads TGCGCCAGCGCCGGGACAGTTTATCAGCCCCAGCATTTT. The encoded protein is CASAGTVYQPQHF.